The clone carrying this TCR beta chain occurred many times. The antigen is not known. The data originate from a study of Graves' ophthalmopathy and Graves' hyperthyroidism. Study-wide points: A majority of expanded thyroid clonotypes exceeding 0.001 frequency were likewise present in blood. The model flagged ophthalmopathy progression at approximately 70% sensitivity and 72% to 75% specificity.

RNA transcripts served as template for amplifying TCR beta CDR3 sequences. Scientists carried out first-round RT-PCR using HTBI primers and then a second-round multiplex PCR. TCRdb reanalysed the multiplex PCR reads using MiXCR and keeps one entry per CDR3 protein. The sample shows 680,000 or so distinct CDR3 sequences, 20% to 25% of them seen only once. Over 18 months of follow-up, stable hyperthyroidism required that no ophthalmopathy appear. Sequencing was performed on peripheral blood. The TCR was taken from a young woman with stable Graves' hyperthyroidism. Some clones in this sample may be carry-over from other donors' samples.

CDR3 sequence: CASSLGGTFSEAFF. The DNA for the CDR3 is TGTGCCAGCAGCTTGGGAGGGACATTCAGTGAAGCTTTCTTT. The rearrangement joins TRBV5-8 to TRBJ1-1, with a possible D match to TRBD1 (6 bases). Trimming removed 0 bases from V and 7 bases from J, with 13 bases in between. Germline V gene sequence: CDR1 SGHTS, CDR2 YDEGEE. This CDR3 has 14 residues. The full variable domain, completed using reference TRBV5-8 and TRBJ1-1, is EAGVTQSPTHLIKTRGQQATLRCSPISGHTSVYWYQQALGLGLQFLLWYDEGEERNRGNFPPRFSGRQFPNYSSELNVNALELEDSALYLCASSLGGTFSEAFFGQGTRLTVV.